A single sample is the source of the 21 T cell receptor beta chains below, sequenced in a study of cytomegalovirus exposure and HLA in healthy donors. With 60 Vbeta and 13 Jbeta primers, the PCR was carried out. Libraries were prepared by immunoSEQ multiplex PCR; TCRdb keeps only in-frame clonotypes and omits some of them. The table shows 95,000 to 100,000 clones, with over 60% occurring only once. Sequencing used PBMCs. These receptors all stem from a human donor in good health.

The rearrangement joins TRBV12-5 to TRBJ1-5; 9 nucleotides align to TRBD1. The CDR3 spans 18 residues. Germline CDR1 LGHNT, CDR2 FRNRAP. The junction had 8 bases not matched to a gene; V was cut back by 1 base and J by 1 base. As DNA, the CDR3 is TGTGCTAGTGGTTTGGGAAACAAACAGGGGGCAAGCAATCAGCCCCAGCATTTT. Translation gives CASGLGNKQGASNQPQHF. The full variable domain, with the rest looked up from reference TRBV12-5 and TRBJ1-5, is DARVTQTPRHKVTEMGQEVTMRCQPILGHNTVFWYRQTMMQGLELLAYFRNRAPLDDSGMPKDRFSAEMPDATLATLKIQPSEPRDSAVYFCASGLGNKQGASNQPQHFGDGTRLSIL.

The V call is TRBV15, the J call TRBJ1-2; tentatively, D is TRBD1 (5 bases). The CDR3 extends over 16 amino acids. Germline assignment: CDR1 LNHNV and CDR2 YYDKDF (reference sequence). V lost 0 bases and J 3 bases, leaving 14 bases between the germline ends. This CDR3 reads CATSRDVGIRDYGYTF. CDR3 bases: TGTGCCACCAGCAGAGATGTTGGCATCAGGGACTATGGCTACACCTTC.

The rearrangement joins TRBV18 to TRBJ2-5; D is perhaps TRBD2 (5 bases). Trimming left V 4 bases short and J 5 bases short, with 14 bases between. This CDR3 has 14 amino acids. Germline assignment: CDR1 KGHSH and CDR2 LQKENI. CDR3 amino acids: CASSLGSRGETQYF. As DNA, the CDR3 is TGTGCCAGCTCACTGGGCTCTCGGGGTGAGACCCAGTACTTC.

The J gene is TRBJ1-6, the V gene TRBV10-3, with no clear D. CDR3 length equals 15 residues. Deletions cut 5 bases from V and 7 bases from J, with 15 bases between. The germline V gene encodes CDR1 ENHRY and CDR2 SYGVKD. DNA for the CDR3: TGTGCCATCAGTCCACTGACCGGGAAAAATTCACCCCTCCACTTT. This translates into CAISPLTGKNSPLHF.

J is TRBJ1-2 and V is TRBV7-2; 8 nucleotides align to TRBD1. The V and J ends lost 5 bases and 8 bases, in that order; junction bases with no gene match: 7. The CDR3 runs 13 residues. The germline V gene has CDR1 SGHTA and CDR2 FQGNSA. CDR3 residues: CASSLGPGGGYTF. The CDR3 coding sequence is TGTGCCAGCAGCCTAGGTCCAGGGGGCGGCTACACCTTC. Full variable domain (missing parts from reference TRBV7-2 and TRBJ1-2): GAGVSQSPSNKVTEKGKDVELRCDPISGHTALYWYRQSLGQGLEFLIYFQGNSAPDKSGLPSDRFSAERTGGSVSTLTIQRTQQEDSAVYLCASSLGPGGGYTFGSGTRLTVV.

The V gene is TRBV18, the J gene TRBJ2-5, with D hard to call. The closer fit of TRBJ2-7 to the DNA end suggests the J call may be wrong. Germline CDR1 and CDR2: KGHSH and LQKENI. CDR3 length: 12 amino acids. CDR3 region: CASSPTVYEQYF. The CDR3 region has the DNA TGTGCCAGCTCACCAACAGTCTACGAGCAGTACTTC.

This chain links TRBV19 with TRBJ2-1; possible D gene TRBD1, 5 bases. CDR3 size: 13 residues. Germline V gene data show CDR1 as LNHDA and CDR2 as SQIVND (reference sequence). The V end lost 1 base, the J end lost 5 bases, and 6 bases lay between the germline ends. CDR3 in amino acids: CASSIGQHNEQFF. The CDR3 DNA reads TGTGCCAGTAGTATAGGACAGCACAATGAGCAGTTCTTC. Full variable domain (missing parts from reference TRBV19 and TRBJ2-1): DGGITQSPKYLFRKEGQNVTLSCEQNLNHDAMYWYRQDPGQGLRLIYYSQIVNDFQKGDIAEGYSVSREKKESFPLTVTSAQKNPTAFYLCASSIGQHNEQFFGPGTRLTVL.

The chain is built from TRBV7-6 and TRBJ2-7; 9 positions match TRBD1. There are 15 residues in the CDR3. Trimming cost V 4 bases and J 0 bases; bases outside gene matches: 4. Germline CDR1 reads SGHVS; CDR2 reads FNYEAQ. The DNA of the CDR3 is TGTGCCAGCAGCTCCGGGACAGGGAGCTCCTACGAGCAGTACTTC. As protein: CASSSGTGSSYEQYF.

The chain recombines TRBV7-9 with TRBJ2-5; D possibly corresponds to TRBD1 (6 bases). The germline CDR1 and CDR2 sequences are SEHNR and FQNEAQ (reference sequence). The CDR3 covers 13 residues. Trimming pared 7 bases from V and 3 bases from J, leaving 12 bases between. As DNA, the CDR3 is TGTGCCAGCATGCCCGGGGACAAAGAGACCCAGTACTTC. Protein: CASMPGDKETQYF.

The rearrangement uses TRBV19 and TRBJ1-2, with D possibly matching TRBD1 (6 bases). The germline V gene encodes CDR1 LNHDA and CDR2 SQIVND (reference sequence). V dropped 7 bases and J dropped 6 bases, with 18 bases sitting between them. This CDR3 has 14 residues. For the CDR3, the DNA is TGTGCCAGTACCCCAAGGGGGGGGTTGAATGGCTACACCTTC. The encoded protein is CASTPRGGLNGYTF.

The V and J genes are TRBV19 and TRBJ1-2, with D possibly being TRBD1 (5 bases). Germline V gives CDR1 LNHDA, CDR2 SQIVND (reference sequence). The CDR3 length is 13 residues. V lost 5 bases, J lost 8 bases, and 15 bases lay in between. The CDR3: CASSDRGAGGYTF. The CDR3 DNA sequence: TGTGCCAGTAGTGATCGGGGCGCGGGGGGCTACACCTTC.

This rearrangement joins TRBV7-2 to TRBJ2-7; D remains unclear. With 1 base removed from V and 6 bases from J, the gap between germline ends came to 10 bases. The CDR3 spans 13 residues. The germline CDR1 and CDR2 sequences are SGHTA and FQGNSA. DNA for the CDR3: TGTGCCAGCAGCTTAGGCCAGGCCCGCGAGCAGTACTTC. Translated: CASSLGQAREQYF.

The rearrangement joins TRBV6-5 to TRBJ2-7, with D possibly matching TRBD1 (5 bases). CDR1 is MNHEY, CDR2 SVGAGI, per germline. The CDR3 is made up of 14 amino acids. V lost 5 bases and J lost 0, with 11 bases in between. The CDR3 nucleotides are TGTGCCAGCAGTAAGGGGATAAGCTCCTACGAGCAGTACTTC. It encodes CASSKGISSYEQYF.

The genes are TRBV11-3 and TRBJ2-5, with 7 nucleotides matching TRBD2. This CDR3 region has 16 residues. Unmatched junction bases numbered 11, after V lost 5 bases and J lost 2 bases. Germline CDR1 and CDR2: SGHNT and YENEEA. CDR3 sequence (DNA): TGTGCCAGCAGCCCAACTAGCGCCGCGGGTCAAGAGACCCAGTACTTC. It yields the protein CASSPTSAAGQETQYF.

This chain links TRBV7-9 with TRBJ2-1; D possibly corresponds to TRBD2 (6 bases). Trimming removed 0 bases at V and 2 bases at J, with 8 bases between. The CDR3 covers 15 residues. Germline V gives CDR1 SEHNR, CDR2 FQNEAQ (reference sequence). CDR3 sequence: CASSLAAGPYNEQFF. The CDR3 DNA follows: TGTGCCAGCAGCTTAGCTGCGGGGCCCTACAATGAGCAGTTCTTC. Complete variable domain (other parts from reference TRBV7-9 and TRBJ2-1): DTGVSQNPRHKITKRGQNVTFRCDPISEHNRLYWYRQTLGQGPEFLTYFQNEAQLEKSRLLSDRFSAERPKGSFSTLEIQRTEQGDSAMYLCASSLAAGPYNEQFFGPGTRLTVL.

CDR3 region: CASSLGQANYGYTF. CDR3 DNA: TGTGCCAGCAGCTTGGGACAAGCCAACTATGGCTACACCTTC. The chain has TRBV5-5 and TRBJ1-2, with D hard to call. This CDR3 is 14 amino acids long. Germline values: CDR1 SGHKS, CDR2 YYEKEE (reference sequence). The V end lost 0 bases, the J end lost 2 bases, and 8 bases lay between the germline ends. Based on the CDR3 plus reference TRBV5-5 and TRBJ1-2, the full variable domain is DAGVTQSPTHLIKTRGQQVTLRCSPISGHKSVSWYQQVLGQGPQFIFQYYEKEERGRGNFPDRFSARQFPNYSSELNVNALLLGDSALYLCASSLGQANYGYTFGSGTRLTVV.

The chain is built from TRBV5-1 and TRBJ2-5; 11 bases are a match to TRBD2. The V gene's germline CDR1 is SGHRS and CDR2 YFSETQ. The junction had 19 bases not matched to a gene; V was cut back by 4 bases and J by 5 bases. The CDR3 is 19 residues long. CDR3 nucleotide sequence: TGCGCCAGCAGCCGGACGCCCCTGGGTAGCGGGGGGGCCGTGGAGACCCAGTACTTC. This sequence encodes CASSRTPLGSGGAVETQYF.

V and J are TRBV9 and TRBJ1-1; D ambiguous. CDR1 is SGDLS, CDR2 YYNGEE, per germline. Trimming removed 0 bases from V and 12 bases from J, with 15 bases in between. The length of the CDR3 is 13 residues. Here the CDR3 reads CASSVDEGRESFF. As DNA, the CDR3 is TGTGCCAGCAGCGTAGATGAGGGTCGCGAGTCTTTCTTT.

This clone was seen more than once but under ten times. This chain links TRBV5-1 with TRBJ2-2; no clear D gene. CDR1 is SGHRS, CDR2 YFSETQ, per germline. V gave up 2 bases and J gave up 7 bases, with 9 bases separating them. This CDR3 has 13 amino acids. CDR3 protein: CASSLDLIGELFF. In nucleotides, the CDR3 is TGCGCCAGCAGCTTAGACTTAATCGGGGAGCTGTTTTTT.

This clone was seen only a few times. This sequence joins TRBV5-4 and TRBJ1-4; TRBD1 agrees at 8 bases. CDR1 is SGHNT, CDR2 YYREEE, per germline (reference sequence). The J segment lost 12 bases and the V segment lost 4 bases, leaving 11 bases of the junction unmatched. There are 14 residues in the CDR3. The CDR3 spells CASSGDRGRRELFF. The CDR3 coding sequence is TGTGCCAGCAGCGGAGACAGGGGCCGTAGGGAACTGTTTTTT.

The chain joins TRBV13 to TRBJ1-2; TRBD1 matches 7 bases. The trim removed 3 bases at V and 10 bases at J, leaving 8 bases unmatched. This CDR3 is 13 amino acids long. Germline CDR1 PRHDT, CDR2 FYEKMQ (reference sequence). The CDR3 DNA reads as TGTGCCAGCAGCTTTCGGGACAGCCGTTCCTACACCTTC. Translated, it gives CASSFRDSRSYTF.